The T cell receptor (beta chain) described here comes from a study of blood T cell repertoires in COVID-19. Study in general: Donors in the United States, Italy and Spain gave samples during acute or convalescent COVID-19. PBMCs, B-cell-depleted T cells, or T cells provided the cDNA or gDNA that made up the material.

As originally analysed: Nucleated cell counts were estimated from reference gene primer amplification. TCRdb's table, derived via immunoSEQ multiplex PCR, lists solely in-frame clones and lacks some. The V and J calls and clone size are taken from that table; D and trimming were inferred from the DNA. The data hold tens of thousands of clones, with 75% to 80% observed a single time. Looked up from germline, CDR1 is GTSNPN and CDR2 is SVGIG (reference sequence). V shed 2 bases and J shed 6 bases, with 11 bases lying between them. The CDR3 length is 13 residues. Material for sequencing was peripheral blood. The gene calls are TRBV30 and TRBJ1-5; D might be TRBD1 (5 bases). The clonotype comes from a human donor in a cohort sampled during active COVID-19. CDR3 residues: CAWSSGLGQPQHF. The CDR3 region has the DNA TGTGCCTGGAGTTCAGGGTTGGGTCAGCCCCAGCATTTT.